A single sample is the source of the 23 T cell receptor beta chains below, sequenced in a study of blood T cell repertoires in COVID-19. The protocol was immunoSEQ multiplex PCR, while the TCRdb copy is restricted to in-frame clones and leaves out a portion. The table shows around 350,000 clones, with 70% to 90% occurring only once. Sequenced material: peripheral blood. The origin of the receptors is a human donor in a cohort sampled during active COVID-19.

The CDR3 DNA reads TGTGCCACCAGTGATACCGGACAGCCAGCCGGTGAAGAAAAACTGTTTTTT. It specifies CATSDTGQPAGEEKLFF. This sequence joins TRBV24-1 and TRBJ1-4, with D possibly being TRBD1 (6 bases). From germline, CDR1 is KGHDR and CDR2 SFDVKD. V gave up 3 bases and J gave up 8 bases, with 21 bases separating them. The length of the CDR3 is 17 residues.

This rearrangement joins TRBV19 to TRBJ2-7, with 8 bases aligning to TRBD1. Losses at the gene ends were 1 base for V and 2 bases for J; bases not matched to a gene: 4. The CDR3 is made up of 15 amino acids. Germline V CDR1 and CDR2: LNHDA, SQIVND (reference sequence). CDR3 sequence reads: CASSIGGQGTYEQYF. The CDR3 coding sequence is TGTGCCAGTAGTATAGGAGGACAGGGCACCTACGAGCAGTACTTC.

The chain carries TRBV9 and TRBJ1-4; 7 positions match TRBD1. This CDR3 is built from 16 residues. CDR1 is SGDLS and CDR2 is YYNGEE in the germline V gene. The V segment lost 3 bases and the J segment 8 bases; nucleotides outside the gene matches: 13. CDR3 region: CASSEGTTGAKEKLFF. Written as DNA, the CDR3 is TGTGCCAGCAGCGAGGGGACAACAGGGGCCAAGGAAAAACTGTTTTTT.

The J gene is TRBJ2-7, the V gene TRBV6-4; 7 nucleotides agree with TRBD1. The V and J ends lost 6 bases and 6 bases, in that order; junction bases with no gene match: 8. Germline V gene data show CDR1 as MRHNA and CDR2 as SNTAGT. The CDR3 totals 13 residues. CDR3 in DNA: TGTGCCAGCAGCCCGACAGGGACCGGCGAGCAGTACTTC. This encodes CASSPTGTGEQYF.

The CDR3 DNA sequence: TGTGCCAGCAGCTTAGTTTCGGGAAATAATTCACCCCTCCACTTT. Its translation: CASSLVSGNNSPLHF. The chain recombines TRBV7-2 with TRBJ1-6; no definite D call. The CDR3 is 15 amino acids. The germline CDR1 and CDR2 sequences are SGHTA and FQGNSA. V lost 1 base, J lost 5 bases, and 9 bases lay in between. The variable domain in full, completed from reference TRBV7-2 and TRBJ1-6, reads GAGVSQSPSNKVTEKGKDVELRCDPISGHTALYWYRQSLGQGLEFLIYFQGNSAPDKSGLPSDRFSAERTGGSVSTLTIQRTQQEDSAVYLCASSLVSGNNSPLHFGNGTRLTVT.

The genes are TRBV5-1 and TRBJ2-3; a possible D gene is TRBD1 (6 bases). The CDR3 has 14 residues. Trimming took 4 bases from V and 5 from J, leaving 14 bases between them. CDR1 and CDR2 from the germline V gene are SGHRS and YFSETQ. The DNA for the CDR3 is TGCGCCAGCAGCCCGACAGGTGGTGGAGATACGCAGTATTTT. It is translated as CASSPTGGGDTQYF. Drawing the rest from reference TRBV5-1 and TRBJ2-3, the complete variable domain is KAGVTQTPRYLIKTRGQQVTLSCSPISGHRSVSWYQQTPGQGLQFLFEYFSETQRNKGNFPGRFSGRQFSNSRSEMNVSTLELGDSALYLCASSPTGGGDTQYFGPGTRLTVL.

The rearrangement links TRBV5-4 to TRBJ2-1, with TRBD2 matching 13 bases. J was trimmed by 8 bases and V by 1 base; bases with no gene match: 3. This CDR3 comprises 15 residues. CDR1 is SGHNT and CDR2 is YYREEE in the germline V gene (reference sequence). The CDR3 spells CASSLLTSGGDEQFF. The CDR3 DNA follows: TGTGCCAGCAGCTTGTTAACTAGCGGGGGGGATGAGCAGTTCTTC.

The chain employs TRBV7-9 and TRBJ2-1; 8 nucleotides align to TRBD1. CDR3 size: 14 residues. The V gene's germline CDR1 is SEHNR and CDR2 FQNEAQ (reference sequence). The junction had 3 bases not matched to a gene; V was cut back by 2 bases and J by 6 bases. CDR3 residues: CASSLLDRANEQFF. The CDR3 DNA sequence: TGTGCCAGCAGCTTACTGGACAGGGCCAATGAGCAGTTCTTC. Full variable domain (remainder filled in from reference TRBV7-9 and TRBJ2-1): DTGVSQNPRHKITKRGQNVTFRCDPISEHNRLYWYRQTLGQGPEFLTYFQNEAQLEKSRLLSDRFSAERPKGSFSTLEIQRTEQGDSAMYLCASSLLDRANEQFFGPGTRLTVL.

In DNA, the CDR3 is TGTGCCAGCAGCTTAGGCAGGGCTGAGAATTCACCCCTCCACTTT. Protein: CASSLGRAENSPLHF. V and J are TRBV7-3 and TRBJ1-6; a weak D match, TRBD1 (5 bases). The CDR3 has 15 amino acids. Looked up from germline, CDR1 is SGHTA and CDR2 is FQGTGA. Between the trimmed V and J ends, which lost 2 bases and 7 bases, there was a span of 12 bases.

In its sample, this clone was seen a few times. V and J are TRBV2 and TRBJ1-2; 8 bases fit TRBD1. CDR3 length equals 14 residues. Germline lookup yields CDR1 SNHLY and CDR2 FYNNEI. J was trimmed by 5 bases and V by 4 bases; bases with no gene match: 6. The CDR3 reads CASSGAGGGYGYTF. The CDR3 DNA reads TGTGCCAGCAGTGGCGCAGGGGGCGGATATGGCTACACCTTC.

As DNA, the CDR3 is TGTGCCAGCAGCACCGAGAGACTGTCCGCCTCTGGGGCCAACGTCCTGACTTTC. This gives the protein CASSTERLSASGANVLTF. The chain has TRBV5-4 and TRBJ2-6; D ambiguous. The germline CDR1 and CDR2 sequences are SGHNT and YYREEE (reference sequence). The CDR3 is 18 residues long. Trimming took 4 bases from V and 0 from J, leaving 17 bases between them.

CDR3 residues: CASSIRVWAEKTSGRSNTGELFF. The CDR3 region has the DNA TGTGCCAGTAGTATCCGTGTATGGGCAGAAAAGACTAGCGGGAGATCGAACACCGGGGAGCTGTTTTTT. The genes are TRBV19 and TRBJ2-2; TRBD2 matches at 12 bases. CDR1 is LNHDA, CDR2 SQIVND, per germline (reference sequence). The CDR3 is made up of 23 amino acids. The V gene end was trimmed by 3 bases and the J gene end by 0 bases; junction bases not matched to a gene: 20.

The rearrangement links TRBV6-5 to TRBJ1-1; TRBD1 matches at 7 bases. This CDR3 spans 13 amino acids. The V gene end was trimmed by 7 bases and the J gene end by 6 bases; junction bases not matched to a gene: 8. From germline, CDR1 is MNHEY and CDR2 SVGAGI. The CDR3 DNA follows: TGTGCCAGCACCCGCACAGGGGACGCTGAAGCTTTCTTT. This encodes CASTRTGDAEAFF.

J is TRBJ2-1 and V is TRBV5-1; 9 bases agree with TRBD2. V lost 4 bases, J lost 6 bases, and 11 bases stayed unmatched. The V gene's germline CDR1 is SGHRS and CDR2 YFSETQ. The CDR3 is 16 amino acids. CDR3 in amino acids: CASSPGDIAGANEQFF. The DNA for the CDR3 is TGCGCCAGCAGCCCCGGGGATATAGCGGGAGCCAATGAGCAGTTCTTC.

This chain connects TRBV19 to TRBJ1-2; D unresolved. Deletions cut 7 bases from V and 7 bases from J, with 22 bases between. Germline V gene data show CDR1 as LNHDA and CDR2 as SQIVND (reference sequence). The CDR3 sequence is 15 residues long. CDR3 sequence reads: CASTPSRGRETGYTF. CDR3 sequence (DNA): TGTGCCAGTACCCCTTCGAGAGGGAGGGAAACTGGCTACACCTTC.

This rearrangement joins TRBV7-8 to TRBJ1-5; 7 bases map to TRBD1. The CDR3 is 16 residues long. Germline CDR1 and CDR2: SGHVS and FQNEAQ. The J segment lost 4 bases and the V segment lost 4 bases, leaving 10 bases of the junction unmatched. CDR3 amino acids: CASSSTYRGENQPQHF. CDR3 sequence (DNA): TGTGCCAGCAGCTCCACCTACAGGGGCGAAAATCAGCCCCAGCATTTT. Full variable domain (missing parts from reference TRBV7-8 and TRBJ1-5): GAGVSQSPRYKVAKRGQDVALRCDPISGHVSLFWYQQALGQGPEFLTYFQNEAQLDKSGLPSDRFFAERPEGSVSTLKIQRTQQEDSAVYLCASSSTYRGENQPQHFGDGTRLSIL.

The J gene is TRBJ1-2, the V gene TRBV16; D might be TRBD1 (6 bases). This CDR3 spans 14 amino acids. V lost 4 bases, J lost 8 bases, and 17 bases lay in between. Germline V gene data show CDR1 as KGHSY and CDR2 as FQNENV. Written as DNA, the CDR3 is TGTGCCAGCAGCCCCTCAACGACAGGCCGGGGCTACACCTTC. Amino acid sequence: CASSPSTTGRGYTF.

J is TRBJ1-1 and V is TRBV19; D may be TRBD1 (5 bases). Trimming took 7 bases from V and 3 from J, leaving 15 bases between them. CDR1 and CDR2 from the germline V gene are LNHDA and SQIVND (reference sequence). The CDR3 is made up of 14 amino acids. CDR3 protein: CASKVRGSDTEAFF. In DNA, the CDR3 is TGTGCCAGTAAGGTACGGGGGTCGGACACTGAAGCTTTCTTT.

This clone was observed once. The chain couples TRBV7-2 to TRBJ2-5, with unresolved D. The V gene lost 0 bases and the J gene lost 5 bases, with 4 bases spanning the gap. In germline, CDR1 is SGHTA, CDR2 FQGNSA. CDR3 length: 12 residues. The CDR3 region is CASSLARETQYF. As DNA, the CDR3 is TGTGCCAGCAGCTTAGCACGGGAGACCCAGTACTTC.

CDR3 in amino acids: CASSQGFTGGIDTQYF. Here the CDR3 DNA reads TGTGCCAGCAGCCAAGGGTTTACAGGTGGTATAGATACGCAGTATTTT. J is TRBJ2-3 and V is TRBV3-1 (or the pseudogene TRBV3-2), with D maybe TRBD1 (5 bases). This CDR3 region has 16 residues. Between the trimmed V and J ends, which lost 1 base and 5 bases, there was a span of 16 bases. Germline CDR1 and CDR2: LGHDT and YNNKEL (reference sequence).

The J gene is TRBJ2-5, the V gene TRBV6-4; 9 bases match TRBD1. The germline gives CDR1 MRHNA, CDR2 SNTAGT. The CDR3 contains 13 residues. V lost 0 bases to trimming and J lost 7 bases; unmatched junction nucleotides: 0. CDR3 residues: CASSDSTGGTQYF. Here the CDR3 DNA reads TGTGCCAGCAGTGACTCGACAGGGGGGACCCAGTACTTC.

The J gene is TRBJ1-2, the V gene TRBV19, with D tentatively TRBD1 (6 bases). This CDR3 contains 14 residues. Germline lookup yields CDR1 LNHDA and CDR2 SQIVND (reference sequence). Trimming left V 4 bases short and J 8 bases short, with 17 bases between. The CDR3 DNA reads as TGTGCCAGTAGTAAGGGACAACTCCCGGAGGGCTACACCTTC. This codes for CASSKGQLPEGYTF.

The chain recombines TRBV9 with TRBJ2-1; 7 bases fit TRBD1. Per germline, CDR1 SGDLS and CDR2 YYNGEE. CDR3 length: 18 residues. V was pared by 0 bases and J by 3 bases, with 12 bases of the junction left unmatched. CDR3 nucleotide sequence: TGTGCCAGCAGCGTAGTCCCCCTGACAGGGAGAATCTACAATGAGCAGTTCTTC. Translation: CASSVVPLTGRIYNEQFF.